Listed below are T cell receptor beta chains from one sample, sequenced in a study of CD8+CD57+ T cells in acquired aplastic anemia. TCRdb ran MiXCR on the reads and lists one entry per CDR3 protein. The repertoire consists of about 81,000 distinct CDR3 sequences, with 40% to 50% occurring once and the leading ten covering around 63%. What was sequenced was sorted CD4+, CD8+, or CD8+CD57+ T cells (not recorded which) from PBMCs. The source is a human donor in good health, serving as a control. The conserved cysteine and the conserved F or W are not part of the CDR3 here. The order of the fields is J gene, V gene, CDR3 protein.

TRBJ2-7,TRBV7-9,ASSQSTYEQY
TRBJ2-7,TRBV27,ASSLSGLAVREQY
TRBJ1-1,TRBV10-2,ASSQRGDDEAF
TRBJ2-3,TRBV2,ASSVQRGPTDTQY
TRBJ1-2,TRBV19,ASTRRGDNYGYT
TRBJ2-7,TRBV27,ASSFTGLNEQY
TRBJ1-4,TRBV2,ASSGNTATNEKLF
TRBJ1-1,TRBV2,ASPNKGPSNTEAF
TRBJ1-2,TRBV12-3/TRBV12-4,ASSPGGGYGYT
TRBJ2-1,TRBV20-1,SAHRDRSYNEQF
TRBJ1-1,TRBV12-3/TRBV12-4,ASSLSGTSTEAF
TRBJ2-7,TRBV15,ATSIGDPNGGREQY
TRBJ2-7,TRBV28,ASSSYRDFANYEQY
TRBJ2-2,TRBV6-1,ATGQAYTGELF
TRBJ2-3,TRBV10-3,AISGTGRGYDTQY
TRBJ1-2,TRBV15,ATSIGTGSDTYGYT
TRBJ1-2,TRBV2,ASSAQGVESGYT
TRBJ1-5,TRBV7-3,ASSADGNQPQH
TRBJ2-5,TRBV2,ASSGGTGLVGETQY
TRBJ1-6,TRBV10-3,ATRPGGVGNQPLH
TRBJ1-6,TRBV4-1,ASSQVRGQGDSPLH
TRBJ2-7,TRBV19,ASSIQGLGYEQY
TRBJ2-7,TRBV27,ASSLGDGSSYEQY
TRBJ2-1,TRBV2,ASSDSESSYNEQF
TRBJ2-7,TRBV15,ATSREYGTAYEQY
TRBJ1-1,TRBV19,ASTPDRTAEAF
TRBJ2-3,TRBV25-1,ASSHTRVLTTDTQY
TRBJ2-5,TRBV7-3,ASGGTQETQY
TRBJ2-1,TRBV7-8,ASSLGATSNDEQF
TRBJ1-1,TRBV29-1,SVEEVRDTEAF
TRBJ2-6,TRBV19,ASSIGGPGANVLT
TRBJ1-2,TRBV29-1,SVGGQSNYGYT
TRBJ2-7,TRBV25-1,ASSETGQSYEQY
TRBJ2-7,TRBV29-1,SVEGTSGRDYEQY
TRBJ2-7,TRBV19,ASSSGGASYEQY
TRBJ1-2,TRBV12-3/TRBV12-4,ASSLNGDGYT